A selection of T cell receptor beta chains follows, all from one sample in a study of human T cells and chemical hapten exposure. MiXCR was run by TCRdb on the RACE reads, yielding one entry per CDR3 protein. The sample lists under 100,000 distinct CDR3 sequences, about 8.5% occurring once. The specimen comprised whole blood, sampled in connection with sensitization to the hapten diphenylcyclopropenone (DPC). The source is a man aged 35-49 years with alopecia areata. Some clones in this sample may be carry-over from other donors' samples. CDR3s include the opening cysteine and the closing phenylalanine or tryptophan. A D gene is named only where the DNA matches it firmly. Expanded clones are given a class, and other clones once, few, many or no size at all.

TRBJ2-3,few,NA,TRBV6-2/TRBV6-3,13,CASGTYITDTQYF,TGTGCCAGCGGGACTTACATCACAGATACGCAGTATTTT
TRBJ2-3,few,NA,TRBV5-8,12,CASSLSLGTQYF,TGTGCCAGCAGCCTCTCTTTGGGTACGCAGTATTTT
TRBJ2-3,few,TRBD2,TRBV5-4,18,CASSSMKTSGISTDTQYF,TGTGCCAGCAGCAGTATGAAGACTAGCGGGATTAGCACAGATACGCAGTATTTT
TRBJ2-7,few,NA,TRBV12-3/TRBV12-4,13,CASSLQEKYEQYF,TGTGCCAGCAGTTTACAGGAAAAATACGAGCAGTACTTC
TRBJ1-2,many,NA,TRBV6-5,15,CASSSRAVANYGYTF,TGTGCCAGCAGCTCTAGAGCCGTAGCTAACTATGGCTACACCTTC
TRBJ2-6,NA,NA,TRBV5-1,18,CASSLDPGGAVGANVLTF,TGCGCCAGCAGCTTGGACCCAGGGGGGGCAGTTGGGGCCAACGTCCTGACTTTC
TRBJ1-5,many,NA,TRBV10-3,16,CAISDGSSQGGRPQHF,TGTGCCATCAGTGACGGTTCGAGTCAGGGTGGGCGGCCCCAGCATTTT
TRBJ2-3,NA,NA,TRBV7-2,15,CASSQRGMQADTQYF,TGTGCCAGCAGCCAACGGGGCATGCAGGCAGATACGCAGTATTTT
TRBJ2-3,many,TRBD1,TRBV6-1,16,CASSQKPGQAGDTQYF,TGTGCCAGCAGCCAAAAGCCGGGACAGGCTGGAGATACGCAGTATTTT
TRBJ1-2,many,NA,TRBV29-1,13,CSVGPLGEGGYTF,TGCAGCGTTGGCCCCCTCGGGGAAGGCGGCTACACCTTC
TRBJ2-7,many,NA,TRBV5-6,14,CASSPRFESYEQYF,TGTGCCAGCAGCCCCCGGTTTGAGTCCTACGAGCAGTACTTC
TRBJ1-4,NA,NA,TRBV28,13,CASSLGAAEKLFF,TGTGCCAGCAGTTTAGGGGCCGCCGAAAAACTGTTTTTT
TRBJ1-2,many,NA,TRBV7-2,13,CASSLDSGPSYTF,TGTGCCAGCAGCTTAGATTCGGGACCCTCCTACACCTTC
TRBJ1-2,many,NA,TRBV4-3,15,CASSQDQGVGYGYTF,TGCGCCAGCAGCCAAGATCAGGGTGTGGGCTATGGCTACACCTTC
TRBJ1-5,few,NA,TRBV6-2/TRBV6-3,13,CASSLPGFGPQHF,TGTGCCAGCAGTTTACCCGGCTTCGGGCCCCAGCATTTT
TRBJ2-1,few,TRBD2,TRBV5-1,16,CASSALAGGLYNEQFF,TGCGCCAGCAGCGCGCTAGCGGGAGGCTTGTACAATGAGCAGTTCTTC
TRBJ2-5,many,NA,TRBV25-1,15,CASSDPGAPQETQYF,TGTGCCAGCAGTGATCCGGGGGCCCCCCAAGAGACCCAGTACTTC
TRBJ2-5,many,NA,TRBV5-5,12,CASSPRGETQYF,TGTGCCAGCAGCCCCCGGGGTGAGACCCAGTACTTC
TRBJ2-5,few,NA,TRBV7-2,13,CASSPSIQETQYF,TGTGCCAGCAGCCCGAGCATCCAAGAGACCCAGTACTTC
TRBJ2-2,few,NA,TRBV14,14,CASSQQAGIGELFF,TGTGCCAGCAGCCAACAAGCAGGGATCGGGGAGCTGTTTTTT
TRBJ1-2,NA,TRBD1,TRBV27,18,CASSLSLRDRGIGYGYTF,TGTGCCAGCAGTTTATCTCTGCGGGACAGGGGTATCGGCTATGGCTACACCTTC
TRBJ2-1,few,TRBD1,TRBV7-3,16,CASSSFPGQGTSEQFF,TGTGCCAGCAGCTCCTTTCCGGGACAGGGTACAAGTGAGCAGTTCTTC
TRBJ2-2,NA,TRBD2,TRBV20-1,15,CSAITSGLNTGELFF,TGCAGTGCTATAACTAGCGGGCTTAACACCGGGGAGCTGTTTTTT
TRBJ2-1,NA,TRBD2,TRBV25-1,14,CASSDTSGSNEQFF,TGTGCCAGCAGTGATACTAGCGGGAGCAATGAGCAGTTCTTC